This T cell receptor beta chain was observed in a study of blood T cell repertoires in COVID-19. In the study's own analysis: How many nucleated cells were present was estimated from reference gene primer amplification. The assay was immunoSEQ multiplex PCR, and TCRdb's table has in-frame clones only and misses some. The V and J calls and clone size come from that table; D and trimming were worked out from the DNA. The sample includes more than 110,000 clones, 84% seen only once; the top ten take around 6.8%. With 8 bases removed from V and 2 bases from J, the gap between germline ends came to 16 bases. The CDR3 extends over 15 amino acids. Germline V gene lookup returns CDR1 LNHDA and CDR2 SQIVND (reference sequence).

This sequence originates from a human donor in a cohort sampled during active COVID-19. The chain uses TRBV19 and TRBJ2-1; D might be TRBD1 (5 bases). Sequenced material: peripheral blood. The DNA for the CDR3 is TGTGCCAGTTCGGCTCAGGGTTTCGCCTACAATGAGCAGTTCTTC. It yields the protein CASSAQGFAYNEQFF. The complete variable domain, with remaining parts taken from reference TRBV19 and TRBJ2-1, reads DGGITQSPKYLFRKEGQNVTLSCEQNLNHDAMYWYRQDPGQGLRLIYYSQIVNDFQKGDIAEGYSVSREKKESFPLTVTSAQKNPTAFYLCASSAQGFAYNEQFFGPGTRLTVL.